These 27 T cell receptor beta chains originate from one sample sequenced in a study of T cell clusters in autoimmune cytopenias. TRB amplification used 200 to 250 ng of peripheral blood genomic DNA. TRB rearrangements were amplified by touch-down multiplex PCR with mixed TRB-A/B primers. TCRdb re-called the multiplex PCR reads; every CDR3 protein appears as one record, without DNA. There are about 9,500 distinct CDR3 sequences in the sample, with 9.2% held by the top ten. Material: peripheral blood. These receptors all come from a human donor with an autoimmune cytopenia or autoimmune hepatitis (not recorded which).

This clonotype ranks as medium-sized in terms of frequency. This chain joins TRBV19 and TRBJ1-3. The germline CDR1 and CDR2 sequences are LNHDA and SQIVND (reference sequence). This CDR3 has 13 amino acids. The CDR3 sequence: CASRSDSGNTIYF.

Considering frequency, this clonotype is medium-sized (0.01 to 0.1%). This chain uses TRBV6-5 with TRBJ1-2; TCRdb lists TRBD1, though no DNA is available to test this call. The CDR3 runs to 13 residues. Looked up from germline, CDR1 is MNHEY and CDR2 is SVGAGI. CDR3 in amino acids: CASRPGTIDGYTF.

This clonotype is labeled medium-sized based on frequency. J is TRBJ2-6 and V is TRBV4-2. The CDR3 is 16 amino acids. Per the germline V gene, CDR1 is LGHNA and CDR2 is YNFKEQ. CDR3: CASSQDQNSGANVLTF.

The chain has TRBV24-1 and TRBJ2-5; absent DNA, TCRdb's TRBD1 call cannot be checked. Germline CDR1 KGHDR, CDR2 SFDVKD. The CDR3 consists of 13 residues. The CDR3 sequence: CATSRPSGETQYF.

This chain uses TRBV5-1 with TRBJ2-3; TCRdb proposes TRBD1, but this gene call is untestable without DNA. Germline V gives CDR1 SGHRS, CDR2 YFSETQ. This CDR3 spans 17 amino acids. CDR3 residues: CASSLQHRDRVTDTQYF.

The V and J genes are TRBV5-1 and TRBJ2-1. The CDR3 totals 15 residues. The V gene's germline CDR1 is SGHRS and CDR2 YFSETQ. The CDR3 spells CASSLVQRTGNEQFF.

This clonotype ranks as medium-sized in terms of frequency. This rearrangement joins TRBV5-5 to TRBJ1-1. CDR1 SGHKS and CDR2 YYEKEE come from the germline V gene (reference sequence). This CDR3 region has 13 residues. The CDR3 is CASSKDLNTEAFF. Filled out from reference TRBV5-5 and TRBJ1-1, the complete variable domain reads DAGVTQSPTHLIKTRGQQVTLRCSPISGHKSVSWYQQVLGQGPQFIFQYYEKEERGRGNFPDRFSARQFPNYSSELNVNALLLGDSALYLCASSKDLNTEAFFGQGTRLTVV.

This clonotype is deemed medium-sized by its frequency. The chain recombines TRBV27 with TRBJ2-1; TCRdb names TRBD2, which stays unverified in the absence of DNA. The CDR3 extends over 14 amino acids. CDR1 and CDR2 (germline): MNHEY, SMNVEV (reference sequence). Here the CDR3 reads CASSSGGSYNEQFF.

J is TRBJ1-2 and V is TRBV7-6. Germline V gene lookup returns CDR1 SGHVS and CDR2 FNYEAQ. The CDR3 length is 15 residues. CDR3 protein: CASSLVPGKEGGYTF. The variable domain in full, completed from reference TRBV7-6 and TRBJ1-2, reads GAGVSQSPRYKVTKRGQDVALRCDPISGHVSLYWYRQALGQGPEFLTYFNYEAQQDKSGLPNDRFSAERPEGSISTLTIQRTEQRDSAMYRCASSLVPGKEGGYTFGSGTRLTVV.

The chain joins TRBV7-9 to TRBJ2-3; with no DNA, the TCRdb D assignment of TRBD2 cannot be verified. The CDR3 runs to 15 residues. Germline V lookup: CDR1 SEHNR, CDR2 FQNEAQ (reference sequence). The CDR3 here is CASSSSGTSTDTQYF.

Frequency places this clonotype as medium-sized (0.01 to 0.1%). The CDR3 is CAVAPGQGAYEQYF. The chain combines TRBV10-3 with TRBJ2-7; the D gene TCRdb calls, TRBD1, cannot be checked with no DNA. The CDR3 runs to 14 residues. Germline lookup yields CDR1 ENHRY and CDR2 SYGVKD.

The CDR3 region is CASSPTGWDEQYF. This chain links TRBV27 with TRBJ2-7; TCRdb proposes TRBD1, but this gene call is untestable without DNA. Germline V lookup: CDR1 MNHEY, CDR2 SMNVEV (reference sequence). The CDR3 has 13 residues.

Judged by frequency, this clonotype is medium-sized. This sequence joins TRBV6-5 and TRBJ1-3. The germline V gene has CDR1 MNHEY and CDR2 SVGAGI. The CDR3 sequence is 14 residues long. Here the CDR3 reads CASSQQSSGNTIYF.

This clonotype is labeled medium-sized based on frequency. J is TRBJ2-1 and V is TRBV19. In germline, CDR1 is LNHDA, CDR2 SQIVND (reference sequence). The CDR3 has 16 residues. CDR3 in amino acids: CATTNGLSWAYNEQFF.

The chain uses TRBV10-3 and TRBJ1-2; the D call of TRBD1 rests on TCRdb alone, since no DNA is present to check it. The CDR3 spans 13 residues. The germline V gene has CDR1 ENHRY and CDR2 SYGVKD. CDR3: CAIRSAPGDGYTF.

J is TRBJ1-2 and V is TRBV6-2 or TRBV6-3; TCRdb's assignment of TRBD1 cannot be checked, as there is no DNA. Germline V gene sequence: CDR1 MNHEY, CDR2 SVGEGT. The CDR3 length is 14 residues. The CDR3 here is CASRVDRGDYGYTF.

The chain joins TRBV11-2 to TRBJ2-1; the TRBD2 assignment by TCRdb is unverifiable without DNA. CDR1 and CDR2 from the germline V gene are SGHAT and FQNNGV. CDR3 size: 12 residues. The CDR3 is CASSFSVNEQFF. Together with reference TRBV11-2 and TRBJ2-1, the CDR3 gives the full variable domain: EAGVAQSPRYKIIEKRQSVAFWCNPISGHATLYWYQQILGQGPKLLIQFQNNGVVDDSQLPKDRFSAERLKGVDSTLKIQPAKLEDSAVYLCASSFSVNEQFFGPGTRLTVL.

The CDR3 reads CAWNLGQVNTEAFF. The chain has TRBV30 and TRBJ1-1; TCRdb selects TRBD1, and the lack of DNA leaves this call unchecked. The CDR3 is 14 amino acids. The germline CDR1 and CDR2 sequences are GTSNPN and SVGIG (reference sequence). Full variable domain (remainder filled in from reference TRBV30 and TRBJ1-1): SQTIHQWPATLVQPVGSPLSLECTVEGTSNPNLYWYRQAAGRGLQLLFYSVGIGQISSEVPQNLSASRPQDRQFILSSKKLLLSDSGFYLCAWNLGQVNTEAFFGQGTRLTVV.

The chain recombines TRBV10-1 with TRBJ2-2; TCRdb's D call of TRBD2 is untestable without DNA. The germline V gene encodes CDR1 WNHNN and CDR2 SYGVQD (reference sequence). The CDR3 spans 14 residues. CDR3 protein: CASSESGYTGELFF.

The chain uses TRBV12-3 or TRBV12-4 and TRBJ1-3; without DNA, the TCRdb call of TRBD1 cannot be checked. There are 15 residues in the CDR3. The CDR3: CASSPGTATGNTIYF.

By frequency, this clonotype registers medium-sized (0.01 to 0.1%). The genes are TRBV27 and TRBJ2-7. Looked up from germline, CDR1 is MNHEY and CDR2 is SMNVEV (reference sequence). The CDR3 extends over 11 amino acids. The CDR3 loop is CASSNRNEQYF.

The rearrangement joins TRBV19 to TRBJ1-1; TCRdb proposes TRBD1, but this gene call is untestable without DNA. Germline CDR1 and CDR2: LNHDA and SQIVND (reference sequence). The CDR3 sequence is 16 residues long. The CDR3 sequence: CASSWWGAGLNTEAFF.

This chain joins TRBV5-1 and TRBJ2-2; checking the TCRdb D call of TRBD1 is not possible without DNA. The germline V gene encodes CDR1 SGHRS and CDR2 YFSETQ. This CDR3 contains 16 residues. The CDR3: CASSPLPPGNTGELFF.

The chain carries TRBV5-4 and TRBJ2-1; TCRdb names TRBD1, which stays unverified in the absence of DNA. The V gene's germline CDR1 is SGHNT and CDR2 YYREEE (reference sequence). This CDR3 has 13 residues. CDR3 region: CASRSGGDNEQFF.

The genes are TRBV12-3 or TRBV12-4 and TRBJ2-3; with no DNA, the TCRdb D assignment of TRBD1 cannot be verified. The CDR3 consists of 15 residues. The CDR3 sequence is CASSKGALQGDTQYF.

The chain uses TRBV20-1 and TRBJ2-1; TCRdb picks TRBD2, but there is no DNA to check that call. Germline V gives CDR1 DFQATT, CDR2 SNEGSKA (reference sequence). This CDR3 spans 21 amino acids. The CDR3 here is CSAFIWIRLSGGGSSYNEQFF.

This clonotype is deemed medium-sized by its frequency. The CDR3 is CASSPTSQETQYF. The chain joins TRBV13 to TRBJ2-5. The germline gives CDR1 PRHDT, CDR2 FYEKMQ (reference sequence). There are 13 residues in the CDR3.